These T cell receptor beta chains were read from a single sample in a study of regulatory T cells in long-lasting Graves disease. MiXCR, run by TCRdb on the multiplex PCR reads, gives a single entry per CDR3 protein. This sample has a few hundred thousand distinct CDR3 sequences; around 22% occur once, and the top ten carry about 27%. The sequences come from peripheral blood mononuclear cells (PBMCs), collected when the disease was refractory, from a patient treated with antithyroid drugs. The receptor source for this set is a female donor with Graves disease. CDR3s include the opening cysteine and the closing phenylalanine or tryptophan. Fields, in order: clone size, D gene, V gene, J gene, CDR3 protein, CDR3 DNA. D genes are given only for firm matches. Clone size appears in some rows only: once, few, many, or a class for an expanded clone.

>NA|TRBD1|TRBV29-1|TRBJ1-1
CSVVRQGGMNTEAFF
TGCAGCGTTGTACGGCAGGGGGGAATGAACACTGAAGCTTTCTTT
>NA|NA|TRBV20-1|TRBJ2-7
CSASDSWDEQYF
TGCAGTGCTAGTGACTCTTGGGACGAGCAGTACTTC
>NA|NA|TRBV5-1|TRBJ2-7
CASSLVVSTLYEQYF
TGCGCCAGCAGCTTAGTTGTATCGACGTTGTACGAGCAGTACTTC
>few|TRBD2|TRBV29-1|TRBJ2-7
CSVPKTSGRAQGEQYF
TGCAGCGTTCCAAAGACTAGCGGGAGGGCCCAGGGAGAGCAGTACTTC
>few|TRBD1|TRBV19|TRBJ1-4
CASSGRDSAEKLFF
TGTGCCAGTAGTGGCCGGGACAGTGCAGAAAAACTGTTTTTT
>few|NA|TRBV27|TRBJ2-7
CASSPDFRDEQYF
TGTGCCAGCAGTCCGGACTTCAGGGACGAGCAGTACTTC
>many|TRBD2|TRBV12-3/TRBV12-4|TRBJ2-5
CASSLLAGSQETQYF
TGTGCCAGCAGTTTGCTAGCGGGAAGCCAAGAGACCCAGTACTTC
>NA|NA|TRBV6-2/TRBV6-3|TRBJ2-2
CASKRGQGRIGELFF
TGTGCCAGCAAGCGAGGGCAGGGTCGGATCGGGGAGCTGTTTTTT
>many|NA|TRBV2|TRBJ1-1
CASSVWGNTEAFF
TGTGCCAGCAGTGTGTGGGGGAACACTGAAGCTTTCTTT
>NA|NA|TRBV11-1|TRBJ2-7
CASSSTRDTLFRYF
TGTGCCAGCAGCTCCACCCGGGACACCCTCTTTCGGTACTTC
>NA|TRBD1|TRBV18|TRBJ2-7
CASSPLPRQGKYEQYF
TGTGCCAGCTCACCACTCCCGAGACAGGGGAAATACGAGCAGTACTTC
>many|NA|TRBV7-2|TRBJ2-7
CASSPEPGVQYF
TGTGCCAGCAGCCCTGAACCCGGGGTACAGTACTTC
>few|NA|TRBV5-4|TRBJ2-5
CASSLEGGPIKETQYF
TGTGCCAGCAGCTTGGAAGGAGGACCTATTAAAGAGACCCAGTACTTC
>NA|NA|TRBV28|TRBJ2-7
CASSLGYVGGEQYF
TGTGCCAGCAGTTTAGGCTACGTAGGGGGCGAGCAGTACTTC
>NA|TRBD2|TRBV29-1|TRBJ2-7
CSVAEGGPKSEQYF
TGCAGCGTTGCCGAGGGAGGGCCAAAATCCGAGCAGTACTTC
>many|TRBD1|TRBV6-1|TRBJ1-5
CASSDTGAYSNQPQHF
TGTGCCAGCAGCGATACAGGGGCCTATAGCAATCAGCCCCAGCATTTT
>many|NA|TRBV6-2/TRBV6-3|TRBJ1-5
CASSYGTGSNQPQHF
TGTGCCAGCAGTTACGGGACGGGTAGCAATCAGCCCCAGCATTTT
>NA|TRBD1|TRBV28|TRBJ1-2
CASIEGGTGGGYGYTF
TGTGCCAGCATCGAGGGGGGGACAGGGGGCGGCTATGGCTACACCTTC
>NA|NA|TRBV6-9|TRBJ1-2
CASSYRGRQNYGYTF
TGTGCCAGCAGTTACCGGGGACGGCAAAACTATGGCTACACCTTC
>NA|NA|TRBV27|TRBJ2-6
CASSFRTGANVLTF
TGTGCCAGCAGTTTTCGGACTGGGGCCAACGTCCTGACTTTC
>NA|NA|TRBV19|TRBJ2-7
CASQILGEQYF
TGTGCCAGTCAAATTCTCGGGGAGCAGTACTTC
>NA|TRBD2|TRBV11-1|TRBJ2-1
CASSLSSGVGDEQFF
TGTGCCAGCAGCTTATCTAGCGGGGTCGGCGATGAGCAGTTCTTC
>few|TRBD1|TRBV6-1|TRBJ1-6
CASLRDRNSPLHF
TGTGCCAGCCTCCGGGACAGAAATTCACCCCTCCACTTT
>many|TRBD2|TRBV6-2/TRBV6-3|TRBJ2-7
CASSYLGLDSAQYF
TGTGCCAGCAGTTACCTAGGACTAGACTCTGCGCAGTACTTC
>once|NA|TRBV6-5|TRBJ2-3
CASSLVPLGTDTQYF
TGTGCCAGCAGTTTAGTTCCCCTGGGGACAGATACGCAGTATTTT
>NA|NA|TRBV6-1|TRBJ1-1
CASSEYHGGAFF
TGTGCCAGCAGTGAGTATCATGGAGGGGCTTTCTTT
>few|TRBD1|TRBV16|TRBJ1-2
CASSLPGQGDGYTF
TGTGCCAGCAGCCTACCGGGACAGGGCGATGGCTACACCTTC
>few|TRBD2|TRBV20-1|TRBJ2-2
CSARAGLAGPTNTGELFF
TGCAGTGCTAGAGCGGGACTAGCGGGGCCAACGAACACCGGGGAGCTGTTTTTT
>NA|TRBD2|TRBV7-9|TRBJ2-5
CASSPGLAGGPETQYF
TGTGCCAGCAGCCCTGGACTAGCGGGAGGGCCAGAGACCCAGTACTTC
>NA|NA|TRBV15|TRBJ2-7
CATSRDRTRSYEQYF
TGTGCCACCAGCAGAGATCGTACCCGTTCCTACGAGCAGTACTTC
>NA|NA|TRBV5-6|TRBJ2-7
CASSPRFEGREQYF
TGTGCCAGCAGCCCCCGTTTTGAGGGGCGCGAGCAGTACTTC
>many|NA|TRBV3-1|TRBJ2-4
CASSQGQDGNIQYF
TGTGCCAGCAGCCAAGGACAGGACGGAAACATTCAGTACTTC
>few|TRBD1|TRBV6-5|TRBJ2-7
CASSLQDRGLYEQYF
TGTGCCAGCAGTTTACAGGACAGGGGTCTGTACGAGCAGTACTTC
>NA|TRBD1|TRBV7-9|TRBJ2-7
CASSLVRGPIYEQYF
TGTGCCAGCAGCTTGGTCAGGGGGCCCATCTACGAGCAGTACTTC
>many|NA|TRBV7-8|TRBJ2-5
CASSLGKETQYF
TGTGCCAGCAGCTTGGGAAAGGAGACCCAGTACTTC
>many|NA|TRBV11-2|TRBJ2-2
CASSLDKAVPDTGELFF
TGTGCCAGCAGCTTAGATAAGGCAGTACCAGACACCGGGGAGCTGTTTTTT